This T cell receptor beta chain was recorded in a study of shared clonotypes between healthy human individuals (TCRdb year 2020). Regarding the study in general: The cohort comprised a couple of women and a few men aged 18 to 49 years. To estimate repertoire size and how much clonotypes are shared between individuals, the study performed deep sequencing of blood TCR repertoires from five healthy adults. For each donor, CD4 naive and CD4 memory were each run on three plates, CD8 naive on two plates, and CD8 memory on one plate. To increase sequencing depth and limit assay-specific biases, different laboratories used diverse techniques to prepare libraries and sequence TCR repertoires. Leukapheresis yielded between about 0.85 and 9 billion PBMCs per donor.

Points on this clone: The antigen it recognizes is unknown. Qualities for individual bases were not recorded, and no much larger clone is one base off.

Taken from cysteine to phenylalanine, the CDR3 has 14 residues. CDR3 DNA only is kept here, 42 bases in frame from base 1. V is pruned by 3 bases and J by 9 bases, leaving 6 bases of the junction without a gene match. CDR1 and CDR2, per the germline V gene, are KGHSH and LQKENI. On the study overall, not on this receptor specifically: When four donors were compared, the shared fraction of clonotypes was about 5.4% for naive CD4, over 3% for naive CD8, 2.3% for memory CD4, and less than 0.45% for memory CD8. Larger estimated clonotype richness was generally found for naive subsets than for memory subsets. Sampling was limited to blood, and TCR repertoires in tissue likely differ from TCR repertoires in blood. Clonotypes shared by all four sorted-subset donors showed higher generation probabilities than non-shared clonotypes. Pairwise subsampling indicated that sequencing depth was expected to affect the degree of clonotype sharing among donors. Incomplete sequencing was indicated by rarefaction of sorted-subset datasets, despite the large sequencing depth. Because the study included only a small number of donors, the genetic and exposure-history diversity represented was limited.

Using the deep immunoSEQ assay, TCR CDR3 regions were amplified from genomic DNA by multiplex PCR. Extracted genomic DNA from each cell subset was spread evenly across all wells of several immunoSEQ 96-well plates, with each plate serving as a replicate. For sorted subsets, approximately 200 ng of genomic DNA, equivalent to tens of thousands of T cell genomes, went into each replicate PCR. The purified libraries were quantified using a Qubit 3.0 fluorometer, sized with a Bioanalyzer 2100, and then quantified again using the KAPA Library Quantification kit. Every immunoSEQ 96-well plate was sequenced on a separate single-read 150-cycle Illumina NextSeq 550 flow cell. Per the authors' processing: Because the immunoSEQ output included only junctional sequences and no quality scores, the filtering could not be the same as the filtering used for full-length reads. To assign V/J genes and CDR3, sequences were annotated using PyIR, a Python wrapper for IgBLAST v1.9, with IMGT germline references. Reads with weak V/J assignments (E-value above 1e-6), missing CDR3, stop codons, out-of-frame junctions, or ambiguous translated residues were removed. V3J clonotypes were defined as sequences sharing the same inferred V gene, J gene, and CDR3 amino acid sequence. To compute the percentage overlap between repertoires, the number of shared unique clonotypes was divided by the size of the smaller repertoire. Richness of each repertoire was evaluated using RTK rarefaction, the Chao1 estimator, and Recon v2.1 estimates of unobserved clonotypes. For all TCRbeta clonotypes obtained by the gDNA method from a handful of donors, generation probabilities were computed with OLGA. The immuneACCESS repertoire file appears here via TCRdb, limited to in-frame rearrangements. These files lack a portion of the clones; in checked studies, under half of the deficit traces to unresolved V genes, and the cause of the others is not known. V and J calls plus clone size are reproduced from that table; the DNA served to infer D and trimming. The sample contains 2 million to 2.5 million clones, approximately 96% of them found a single time. The top ten hold approximately 0.13% of the sample.

The donors were healthy, HIV-negative adults with no recently reported acute infections or vaccinations. All donors were Caucasian adults living in Nashville, Tennessee, USA. CD4+ T cells were enriched by magnetic negative selection, after which naive cells were positively selected on CD45RA and the negative fraction was taken as the memory subset. Blood was obtained by leukapheresis, after which PBMCs were separated by Ficoll-Histopaque density gradient centrifugation and cryopreserved in liquid nitrogen vapor phase. Purity and quantity of every magnetically sorted T cell population were checked by analytical flow cytometry. Genomic DNA was isolated from every sorted fraction and measured by UV absorbance on a Nanodrop 2000c.

The sequence joins TRBV18 to TRBJ2-2, with 8 middle bases fitting TRBD2. The sequenced sample consisted of naive CD4+ T cells sorted from blood. What the cell subset or site label conveys for this sample: CD45RA+ positively selected. The TCR originated in a young man in good health. The CDR3 loop reads CASSPPSGGRELFF. The sequenced DNA is TGTGCCAGCTCACCGCCCAGCGGGGGCCGGGAGCTGTTTTTT. With the rest looked up from the reference TRBV18 and TRBJ2-2 genes rather than sequenced, the full variable domain is NAGVMQNPRHLVRRRGQEARLRCSPMKGHSHVYWYRQLPEEGLKFMVYLQKENIIDESGMPKERFSAEFPKEGPSILRIQQVVRGDSAAYFCASSPPSGGRELFFGEGSRLTVL.